This TCR beta chain was identified during a study of CD8+ T cells in alopecia areata. Following extraction, RNA underwent reverse transcription to cDNA, which served as the sequencing template. Libraries were prepared by immunoSEQ multiplex PCR; TCRdb keeps only in-frame clonotypes and omits some of them. The sample has some 120,000 clones; approximately 57% are singletons. Treatment noted: oral pan-JAK inhibitor, 5-10 mg twice daily. Using a FACSAria, the CD4+ and CD8+ T cells were sorted from the PBMCs. This clone was seen a few times. Its specificity is unknown. Points from the study as a whole: Tissue-resident alphabeta T cells belonging to normal skin likewise get sequenced within scalp specimens.

The origin of this receptor is a human donor with alopecia areata. Sample: CD4+ T cells sorted from blood, taken at week 4, from a patient treated with tofacitinib.

CDR3 in amino acids: CASNIAGVRTDTQYF. The CDR3 DNA reads as TGTGCCAGCAATATAGCGGGAGTGCGCACAGATACGCAGTATTTT. The V call is TRBV2, the J call TRBJ2-3; TRBD2 agrees at 9 bases. Germline loops: CDR1 SNHLY, CDR2 FYNNEI. The CDR3 totals 15 residues. Trimming removed 7 bases from V and 1 base from J; junction bases left unmatched: 6.